There are a few counts of the clone carrying this TCR beta chain. What it binds is not known. This entry comes from a study of siplizumab effects on memory and regulatory T cells. The repertoire was sequenced with immunoSEQ multiplex PCR; TCRdb's copy has only in-frame clones and lacks some. Of 99,000 or so clones listed, about 92% are singletons. Whole-study findings and limits: To unstimulated subsets, only a minor fraction of alloreactive clones could be mapped. Siplizumab cultures yielded proliferating Tregs whose suppressive function was not confirmed. An assignable naive or memory phenotype was lacking in roughly 75-96% of proliferating CD4+ or CD8+ clones.

V dropped 0 bases and J dropped 8 bases, with 8 bases sitting between them. CDR3 length: 12 residues. Germline-derived CDR1 and CDR2 are SGHNT and YYREEE (reference sequence). The source material was CD4+ T cells sorted from blood. This TCR was sampled from a human donor in good health. V usage is TRBV5-4 and J usage is TRBJ1-1; D ambiguous. The CDR3 DNA reads TGTGCCAGCAGCTTGGTTAACAGCGAAGCTTTCTTT. It translates to CASSLVNSEAFF.